This T cell receptor (beta chain) derives from a study of blood T cell repertoires in COVID-19. Sequencing was performed with immunoSEQ multiplex PCR; in TCRdb, only in-frame clones are kept and a portion is missing. The sample holds about 430,000 clones, more than 75% seen once. The CDR3 loop spans 15 amino acids. Germline V CDR1 and CDR2: DFQATT, SNEGSKA (reference sequence). Trimming cost V 3 bases and J 5 bases, with 16 bases left between them. The sequence was collected from a woman between 25 and 40 years old with acute COVID-19. The chain links TRBV20-1 to TRBJ1-4, with a possible D match to TRBD1 (6 bases). Sequencing was performed on PBMCs or T cells enriched from blood (not recorded which). The CDR3 spells CSASSSGARNEKLFF. CDR3 DNA sequence: TGCAGTGCTAGTTCCTCAGGGGCCAGGAATGAAAAACTGTTTTTT.